This TCR beta chain derives from a study of T cell responses to AZD1222 COVID-19 vaccine. Looking at the study overall: Analysis merged second doses at about 4 or about 12 weeks.

General study findings and limits: The study found vaccine-associated CD4 TCRs spanning spike, dominant at 160-218 and 743-854. Donor demographics were predominantly white British with a female majority; clonal diversity may be underestimated.

This table comes from immunoSEQ multiplex PCR, and its TCRdb copy is limited to in-frame clones, with some not included. Altogether some 150,000 clones are present, about 93% being singletons, with the ten largest covering 1.5% to 2%. This clone appeared a single time. Antigen specificity is unknown. The V gene's germline CDR1 is SGHTA and CDR2 FQGTGA. V was clipped by 5 bases and J by 6 bases, with 11 bases between them. This CDR3 has 13 amino acids. The sequencing used peripheral blood, collected on day 0 of AZD1222 vaccination. This chain joins TRBV7-3 and TRBJ2-1; D is uncertain. This receptor was taken from an adult in good health. CDR3 amino acids: CASSPQEFNEQFF. For the CDR3, the DNA is TGTGCCAGCAGCCCCCAGGAGTTCAATGAGCAGTTCTTC. Full variable domain (rest looked up from reference TRBV7-3 and TRBJ2-1): GAGVSQTPSNKVTEKGKYVELRCDPISGHTALYWYRQSLGQGPEFLIYFQGTGAADDSGLPNDRFFAVRPEGSVSTLKIQRTERGDSAVYLCASSPQEFNEQFFGPGTRLTVL.